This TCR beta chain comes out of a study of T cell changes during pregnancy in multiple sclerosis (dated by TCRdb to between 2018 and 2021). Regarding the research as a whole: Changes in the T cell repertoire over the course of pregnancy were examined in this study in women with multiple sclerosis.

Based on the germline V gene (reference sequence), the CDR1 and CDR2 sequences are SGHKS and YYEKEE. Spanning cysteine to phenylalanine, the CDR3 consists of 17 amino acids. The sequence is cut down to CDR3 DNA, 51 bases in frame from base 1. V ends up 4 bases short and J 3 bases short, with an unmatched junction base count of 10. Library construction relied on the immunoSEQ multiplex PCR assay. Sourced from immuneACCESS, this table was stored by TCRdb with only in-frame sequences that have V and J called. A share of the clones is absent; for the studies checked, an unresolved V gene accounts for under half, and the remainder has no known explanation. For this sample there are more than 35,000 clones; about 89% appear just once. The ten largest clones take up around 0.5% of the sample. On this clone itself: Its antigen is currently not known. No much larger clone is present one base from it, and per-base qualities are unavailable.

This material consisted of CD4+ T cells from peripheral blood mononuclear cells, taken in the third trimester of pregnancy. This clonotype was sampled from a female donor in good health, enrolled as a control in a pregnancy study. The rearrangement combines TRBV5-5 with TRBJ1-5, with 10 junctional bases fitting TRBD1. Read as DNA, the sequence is TGTGCCAGCAGCCTTAGAGCCGGGACAGGGGACAATCAGCCCCAGCATTTT. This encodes CASSLRAGTGDNQPQHF.